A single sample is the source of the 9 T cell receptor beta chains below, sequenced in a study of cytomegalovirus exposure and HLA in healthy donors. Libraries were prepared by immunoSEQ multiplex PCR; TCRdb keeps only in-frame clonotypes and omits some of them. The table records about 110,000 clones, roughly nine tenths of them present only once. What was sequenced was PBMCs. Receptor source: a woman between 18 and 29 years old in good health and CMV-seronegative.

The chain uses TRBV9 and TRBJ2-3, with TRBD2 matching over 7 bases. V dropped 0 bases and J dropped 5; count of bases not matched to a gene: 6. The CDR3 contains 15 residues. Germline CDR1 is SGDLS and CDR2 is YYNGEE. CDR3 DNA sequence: TGTGCCAGCAGCGTAGAGGGCAGGGAGGGAGATACGCAGTATTTT. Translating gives CASSVEGREGDTQYF.

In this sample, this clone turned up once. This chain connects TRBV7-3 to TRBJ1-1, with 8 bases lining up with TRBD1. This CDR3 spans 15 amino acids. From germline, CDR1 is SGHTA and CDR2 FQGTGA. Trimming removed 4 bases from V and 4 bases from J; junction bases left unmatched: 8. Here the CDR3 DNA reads TGTGCCAGCAGCTCCCGACAGGGGCCGGCCACTGAAGCTTTCTTT. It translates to CASSSRQGPATEAFF.

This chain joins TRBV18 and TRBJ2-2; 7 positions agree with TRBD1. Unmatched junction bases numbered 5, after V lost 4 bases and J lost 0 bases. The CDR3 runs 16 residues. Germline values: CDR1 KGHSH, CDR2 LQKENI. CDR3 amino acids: CASSQGDSANTGELFF. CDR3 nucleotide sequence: TGTGCCAGCTCACAGGGGGACAGCGCGAACACCGGGGAGCTGTTTTTT.

As DNA, the CDR3 is TGTGCCAGCAGCCCACAGAGAAATCAGCCCCAGCATTTT. Translating gives CASSPQRNQPQHF. The chain carries TRBV6-1 and TRBJ1-5; D not resolved. The V end lost 6 bases, the J end lost 4 bases, and 10 bases lay between the germline ends. The CDR3 totals 13 residues. From germline, CDR1 is MNHNS and CDR2 SASEGT.

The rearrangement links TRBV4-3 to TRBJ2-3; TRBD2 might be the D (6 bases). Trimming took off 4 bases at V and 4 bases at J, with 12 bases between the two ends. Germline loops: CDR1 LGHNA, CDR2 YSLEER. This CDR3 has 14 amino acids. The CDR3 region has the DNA TGCGCCAGCAGCCCCGGGGGTCAGGCAGATACGCAGTATTTT. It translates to CASSPGGQADTQYF.

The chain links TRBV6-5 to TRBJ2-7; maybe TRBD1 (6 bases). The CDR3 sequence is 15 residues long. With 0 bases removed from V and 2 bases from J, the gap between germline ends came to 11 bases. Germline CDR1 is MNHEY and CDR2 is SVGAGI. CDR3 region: CASSYSGTSPYEQYF. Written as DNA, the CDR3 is TGTGCCAGCAGTTACTCCGGGACAAGTCCCTACGAGCAGTACTTC.

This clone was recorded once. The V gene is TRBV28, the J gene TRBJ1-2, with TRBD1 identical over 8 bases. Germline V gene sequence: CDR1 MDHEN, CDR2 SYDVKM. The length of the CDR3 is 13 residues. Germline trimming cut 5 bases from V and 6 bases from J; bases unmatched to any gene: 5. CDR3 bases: TGTGCCAGCAGTCGACAGGGGAGGGATGGCTACACCTTC. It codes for CASSRQGRDGYTF.

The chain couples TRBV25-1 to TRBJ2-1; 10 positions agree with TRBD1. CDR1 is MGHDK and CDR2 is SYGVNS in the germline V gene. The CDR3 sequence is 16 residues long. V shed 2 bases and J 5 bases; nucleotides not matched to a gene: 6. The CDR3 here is CASSEGGTGEDNEQFF. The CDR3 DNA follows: TGTGCCAGCAGTGAAGGTGGGACAGGGGAGGACAATGAGCAGTTCTTC.

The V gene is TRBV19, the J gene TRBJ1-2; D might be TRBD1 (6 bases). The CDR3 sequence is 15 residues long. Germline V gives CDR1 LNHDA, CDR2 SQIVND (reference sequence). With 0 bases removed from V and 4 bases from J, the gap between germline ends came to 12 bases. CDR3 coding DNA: TGTGCCAGTAGTATAGAAGCAGGGGTACCCTATGGCTACACCTTC. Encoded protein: CASSIEAGVPYGYTF.